Sequencing of this T cell receptor beta chain was carried out in a study of T cells in Graves' hyperthyroidism and ophthalmopathy. This clonotype was counted at least ten times. TCR beta CDR3 sequences were amplified from RNA transcripts. The TCR CDR3 was amplified in a first-round RT-PCR using the HTBI primer set. TCRdb processed the multiplex PCR reads anew with MiXCR; each CDR3 protein has one entry. In the table there are hundreds of thousands of distinct CDR3 sequences, roughly 15% of which are singletons. This CDR3 contains 17 residues. The junction had 7 bases not matched to a gene; V was cut back by 2 bases and J by 1 base. The germline gives CDR1 MNHEY, CDR2 SVGEGT.

Sequences were obtained from blood. The chain is built from TRBV6-2 or TRBV6-3 and TRBJ1-5; 8 positions match TRBD1. The sequence derives from a woman in her 50s with Graves' ophthalmopathy. CDR3 amino acids: CASSYTQGAGSNQPQHF. CDR3 DNA: TGTGCCAGCAGTTACACCCAGGGGGCCGGCAGCAATCAGCCCCAGCATTTT.